This note documents a single T cell receptor (beta chain) sequence. This clone was found a few times. Its binding antigen is unknown. Per-base quality was not reported, and no clone a single base away is much larger than it. This sample was included in a study of blood T cell repertoires in COVID-19 (dated by TCRdb to 2018 to 2020). A note on the overall study: The collaborator samples originated in the United States, Italy and Spain and spanned the acute and convalescent phases of COVID-19. Deeply sampled blood TCRbeta repertoires from subjects exposed to, actively infected with, or recovered from COVID-19 were included in the dataset. The repertoires were released in a freely available public database intended as a resource for research on the immune response to SARS-CoV-2. Samples were obtained from the ongoing ImmuneRACE study (first 160 participants) and from about 1,300 subjects provided by 6 global collaborators. The material from the prospective study consisted of cDNA or gDNA derived from T cells, B-cell-depleted T cells, or PBMCs. Where HLA class I and class II types were available, the types were taken from metadata supplied by the sample provider, not from assay-based typing. A de-identified subject ID, COVID-19 status, age in years and sex were almost always included in the sample metadata.

Collaborating institutions collected whole blood in K2EDTA tubes following their own protocols. For TCRbeta analysis, collaborators shipped samples as frozen whole blood, isolated PBMCs, or DNA extracted from either of those sample types. TCRbeta CDR3 regions were amplified from genomic DNA using the immunoSEQ Assay, a bias-controlled multiplex PCR. In the source study's methods: The number of nucleated cells in each sample was estimated from the amplification of reference gene primers within the assay. To quantify the absolute abundance of each unique TCRbeta CDR3 rearrangement, sequence reads were collapsed and filtered. For each sample, productive Simpson clonality was calculated by taking the square root of Simpson's diversity index across productive rearrangements. TCRdb holds this immuneACCESS table with in-frame rearrangements only. Some clones are missing; in checked studies, unresolved V genes explain under half, and the rest has no known cause. Clonal size and the V and J genes are those of that table, whereas D and trimming came from the DNA. This sample has roughly 100,000 clones in its table, and approximately 81% of those were observed once. Of the sample, 20% to 30% is held by the ten largest clones.

On the study overall, not on this receptor specifically: The quantity of clinical and demographic metadata differed by source and by participant and was supplied without curation.

After removal of 6 bases from V and 3 bases from J, the junction retains 8 bases not matched to a gene. The CDR3 goes from the cysteine to the phenylalanine over 15 residues. The sequence is cut down to CDR3 DNA, 45 bases in frame from base 1. Taken from the germline V gene, the CDR1 and CDR2 loops are MDHEN and SYDVKM. The sequence was obtained from a man older than 75 with active or convalescent COVID-19. The receptor chain draws on TRBV28 and TRBJ1-5; 7 of the junction bases match TRBD1. The material sequenced was peripheral blood. The bases read TGTGCCAGCAGCGGCAGGGGGGTTGCCAATCAGCCCCAGCATTTT. Translated, it gives CASSGRGVANQPQHF.